The T cell receptor (beta chain) under discussion was sequenced for a study of blood T cell repertoires in COVID-19. Study-wide background: Collection of acute and convalescent COVID-19 samples took place in the United States, Italy and Spain.

In the original workflow: By means of reference gene primer amplification, nucleated cell counts were estimated. This table comes from immunoSEQ multiplex PCR, and its TCRdb copy is limited to in-frame clones, with some not included. From that table come the V and J calls and clone size; the DNA was used to work out D and trimming. This sample carries about 60,000 clones, about 78% of them seen once, and the ten largest clones take 10% to 15%. This CDR3 has 15 residues. Germline V CDR1 and CDR2: MDHEN, SYDVKM. The V segment lost 5 bases and the J segment 5 bases; nucleotides outside the gene matches: 11.

V is TRBV28 and J is TRBJ1-2; TRBD1 matches at 7 bases. The TCR sequence derives from a man at least 80 years old with acute or convalescent COVID-19. Sequenced input: peripheral blood. The CDR3 nucleotides are TGTGCCAGCAGTCCGTCCGGGACAGTTTTTTATGGCTACACCTTC. It translates to CASSPSGTVFYGYTF.